The text below deals with one T cell receptor (beta chain). The sample originates from a study of blood T cells in healthy people across ages. Then a second PCR, running about 7 to 11 cycles, was carried out with a sample-barcoded 5' primer and a J-beta primer mix. TCRdb analysed the 5' RACE reads with MiXCR anew, one entry per CDR3 protein. Counted here are about 1,500,000 distinct CDR3 sequences, around two fifths occurring once; the ten biggest clones make up less than 8%. This CDR3 region has 16 residues. The J segment lost 3 bases and the V segment lost 4 bases, leaving 6 bases of the junction unmatched. Per germline, CDR1 SGHTA and CDR2 FQGNSA.

The V call is TRBV7-2, the J call TRBJ1-5; 10 positions match TRBD1. Sequencing was carried out using blood. This receptor was identified in a woman in her late teens or twenties in good health. The CDR3 loop is CASSYTDRGANQPQHF. DNA of the CDR3: TGTGCCAGCAGCTATACGGACAGGGGGGCCAATCAGCCCCAGCATTTT.